This T cell receptor beta chain comes out of a study of identical twins. Study results and limitations: Abundant beta clonotypes from cord blood had fewer insertions, unlike memory repertoires, which showed none. Out-of-frame TCR alpha sharing in monozygotic twins exceeded recombination model predictions. Beta out-of-frame twin sharing showed a weaker excess.

The CDR3 covers 16 residues. V lost 4 bases and J 6 bases, leaving 21 bases between the germline ends. Germline CDR1 and CDR2: SGDLS and YYNGEE. Unique molecular identifiers were present on the cDNA, and a universal primer site came from template switching. TCRdb processed the 5' RACE reads anew with MiXCR; each CDR3 protein has one entry. The data contain about 250,000 distinct CDR3 sequences, 7.5% of them singletons. On this clonotype itself: The antigen is not known.

These same data were also listed under a study on yellow fever vaccine responses in identical twins.

The sample was CD8+ T cells sorted from blood. The sequence was collected from a woman between 18 and 29 years old in good health. This chain connects TRBV9 to TRBJ2-3; D is tentatively TRBD1 or TRBD2 (5 bases each). The CDR3 nucleotides read TGTGCCAGCAGCCCGCAGGGACCTTCTTCCAGGGATACGCAGTATTTT. Protein product: CASSPQGPSSRDTQYF.